The 27 T cell receptor beta chains in this list originate from one sample, sequenced in a study of OX40 agonist ivuxolimab in advanced cancers. Repertoires were generated with immunoSEQ multiplex PCR, while TCRdb's copy carries only in-frame clones and drops some. Here the sample spans around 100,000 clones, around 93% being singletons. Sequenced material: CD4+ or CD8+ T cells sorted from blood, taken in a trial of the OX40 agonist ivuxolimab. These receptors originate from an adult with an advanced solid tumor such as melanoma, head and neck, liver or kidney cancer.

The V call is TRBV11-2, the J call TRBJ2-5; D is undetermined. The germline V gene encodes CDR1 SGHAT and CDR2 FQNNGV. Trimming took 3 bases from V and 3 from J, leaving 14 bases between them. The CDR3 is 15 amino acids. CDR3 protein: CASSFARSRKETQYF. The CDR3 coding sequence is TGTGCCAGCAGCTTCGCTCGGTCTAGGAAAGAGACCCAGTACTTC.

This chain joins TRBV7-2 and TRBJ2-7; possible D gene TRBD1, 6 bases. Germline V lookup: CDR1 SGHTA, CDR2 FQGNSA. This CDR3 comprises 14 residues. Trimming stripped 1 base from V and 7 bases from J, with 14 bases between. CDR3 amino acids: CASSLDTGFGEQYF. The CDR3 DNA sequence: TGTGCCAGCAGCTTAGATACAGGGTTCGGGGAGCAGTACTTC. The whole variable domain, filled in from reference TRBV7-2 and TRBJ2-7, reads GAGVSQSPSNKVTEKGKDVELRCDPISGHTALYWYRQSLGQGLEFLIYFQGNSAPDKSGLPSDRFSAERTGGSVSTLTIQRTQQEDSAVYLCASSLDTGFGEQYFGPGTRLTVT.

The gene calls are TRBV7-2 and TRBJ2-5; D not resolved. V lost 1 base and J 2 bases, leaving 17 bases between the germline ends. The CDR3 consists of 17 residues. Germline assignment: CDR1 SGHTA and CDR2 FQGNSA. DNA for the CDR3: TGTGCCAGCAGCTTAGGCGGCATCGCAATGCGGCAAGAGACCCAGTACTTC. Its translation: CASSLGGIAMRQETQYF.

V and J are TRBV5-1 and TRBJ2-5, with 11 bases lining up with TRBD2. V was pared by 0 bases and J by 4 bases, with 11 bases of the junction left unmatched. CDR3 length: 18 residues. Germline V gene sequence: CDR1 SGHRS, CDR2 YFSETQ. The CDR3 coding sequence is TGCGCCAGCAGCTTGGCCGTTTTAGCGGGAGGGAAAAGAGAGACCCAGTACTTC. It yields the protein CASSLAVLAGGKRETQYF.

The rearrangement joins TRBV10-3 to TRBJ1-5; 7 bases line up with TRBD1. CDR1 and CDR2 (germline): ENHRY, SYGVKD. The CDR3 sequence is 14 residues long. J lost 6 bases, V lost 4 bases, and 6 bases had no gene match. Written as DNA, the CDR3 is TGTGCCATCAGTGGACAGGGAGGAGGTCAGCCCCAGCATTTT. This translates into CAISGQGGGQPQHF.

Only one count was recorded for this clone. The gene calls are TRBV5-4 and TRBJ2-1; maybe TRBD2 (6 bases). CDR1 is SGHNT, CDR2 YYREEE, per germline (reference sequence). The V and J ends lost 4 bases and 4 bases respectively, with 9 bases between them. This CDR3 is 13 amino acids long. The CDR3 loop is CASSLDYYNEQFF. CDR3 bases: TGTGCCAGCAGCCTGGACTATTACAATGAGCAGTTCTTC.

This chain joins TRBV7-8 and TRBJ2-7; D gene ambiguous. V lost 2 bases and J 5 bases, leaving 13 bases between the germline ends. The CDR3 has 14 amino acids. The germline V gene has CDR1 SGHVS and CDR2 FQNEAQ. The CDR3 DNA sequence: TGTGCCAGCAGCTTAATTGCAGAAAGGGACGAGCAGTACTTC. It yields the protein CASSLIAERDEQYF.

The DNA for the CDR3 is TGTGCCAGAGCCCCAGGGGCCCAGTACTTC. This sequence encodes CARAPGAQYF. The V gene is TRBV6-4, the J gene TRBJ2-5; TRBD1 might be the D (6 bases). This CDR3 is 10 amino acids long. CDR1 and CDR2 from the germline V gene are MRHNA and SNTAGT. V dropped 9 bases and J dropped 9 bases, with 11 bases sitting between them.

The J gene is TRBJ1-3, the V gene TRBV25-1; 7 bases fit TRBD1. The CDR3 sequence is 18 residues long. The V gene's germline CDR1 is MGHDK and CDR2 SYGVNS. J was trimmed by 3 bases and V by 3 bases; bases with no gene match: 14. In DNA, the CDR3 is TGTGCCAGCAGTGACCTACGTTTTACAGGGGCGTATGGAAACACCATATATTTT. The encoded protein is CASSDLRFTGAYGNTIYF.

This clone was seen only once. The V and J genes are TRBV28 and TRBJ2-3; perhaps D is TRBD1 or TRBD2 (6 bases each). Germline CDR1 reads MDHEN; CDR2 reads SYDVKM. This CDR3 has 14 amino acids. The germline V and J ends were trimmed by 6 bases and 2 bases, with 12 bases remaining between them. The CDR3 region has the DNA TGTGCCAGCAGGGGGGGCTTCAACACAGATACGCAGTATTTT. The encoded protein is CASRGGFNTDTQYF.

V is TRBV6-1 and J is TRBJ1-1, with D perhaps matching TRBD1 (6 bases). CDR3 length: 15 amino acids. Trimming shortened V by 5 bases and J by 0 bases, and 13 bases separated the two germline ends. Germline values: CDR1 MNHNS, CDR2 SASEGT. This CDR3 is CASSLGQHMNTEAFF. As DNA, the CDR3 is TGTGCCAGCAGTCTGGGACAACACATGAACACTGAAGCTTTCTTT.

The genes are TRBV2 and TRBJ2-7; D possibly matches TRBD1 or TRBD2 (5 bases each). From germline, CDR1 is SNHLY and CDR2 FYNNEI. The CDR3 consists of 14 residues. V lost 1 base and J 4 bases, leaving 11 bases between the germline ends. CDR3 in DNA: TGTGCCAGCAGTGAAGGCAGGGACGTATACGAGCAGTACTTC. This translates into CASSEGRDVYEQYF.

The chain uses TRBV5-8 and TRBJ2-3; D call uncertain. CDR3 length: 15 amino acids. V lost 0 bases and J lost 1, with 9 bases in between. The germline V gene encodes CDR1 SGHTS and CDR2 YDEGEE. The CDR3 DNA reads TGTGCCAGCAGCTTGGTTGGCCACCGCACAGATACGCAGTATTTT. This encodes CASSLVGHRTDTQYF.

V usage is TRBV7-2 and J usage is TRBJ2-7; D is tentatively TRBD1 or TRBD2 (6 bases each). V was cut by 5 bases and J by 5 bases, with 19 bases left in between. From germline, CDR1 is SGHTA and CDR2 FQGNSA. The CDR3 has 15 amino acids. This chain's CDR3 is CASSGFRGAAHEQYF. CDR3 DNA: TGTGCCAGCAGCGGCTTTAGGGGGGCCGCCCACGAGCAGTACTTC.

CDR3 loop: CASSLAGRSSWETQYF. CDR3 coding DNA: TGTGCCAGCAGTTTAGCGGGCAGGAGTTCTTGGGAGACCCAGTACTTC. This rearrangement joins TRBV28 to TRBJ2-5; D may be TRBD2 (5 bases). CDR1 and CDR2 from the germline V gene are MDHEN and SYDVKM. This CDR3 has 16 amino acids. V lost 2 bases and J 5 bases, leaving 18 bases between the germline ends.

V and J are TRBV2 and TRBJ2-1; 14 bases match TRBD2. Germline CDR1 and CDR2: SNHLY and FYNNEI. After removal of 5 bases from V and 10 bases from J, the junction contained 7 bases not matched to a gene. The CDR3 consists of 15 residues. The DNA of the CDR3 is TGTGCCAGCAGTCTAGGGACTAGCGGGGGAGAGGAGCAGTTCTTC. Protein: CASSLGTSGGEEQFF.

The rearrangement joins TRBV10-2 to TRBJ2-1, with TRBD2 matching over 7 bases. Germline CDR1 and CDR2: WSHSY and SAAADI. The CDR3 sequence is 15 residues long. The V gene end was trimmed by 6 bases and the J gene end by 4 bases; junction bases not matched to a gene: 9. CDR3 sequence (DNA): TGCGCCAGCAGGACCCCTAGCGGAGGTTACAATGAGCAGTTCTTC. It translates to CASRTPSGGYNEQFF.

The chain carries TRBV7-9 and TRBJ2-2; the match to TRBD1 covers 8 bases. This CDR3 is built from 14 residues. Germline trimming cut 1 base from V and 9 bases from J; bases unmatched to any gene: 4. The germline gives CDR1 SEHNR, CDR2 FQNEAQ (reference sequence). The DNA for the CDR3 is TGTGCCAGCAGCTTAGACAGGGGGAAGAGGGAGCTGTTTTTT. This gives the protein CASSLDRGKRELFF.

As to this clone: This is likely a read error, given that the CDR3 carries no conserved phenylalanine or tryptophan at its end. The rearrangement links TRBV4-1 to TRBJ1-3, with D unresolved. The CDR3 runs 15 residues. Germline lookup yields CDR1 MGHRA and CDR2 YSYEKL. The CDR3 loop reads CASSLGSSSGNTIYS. CDR3 DNA: TGTGCCAGCAGCCTCGGGTCGAGCTCTGGAAACACCATATATTCT.

This clone has more than one count but fewer than ten. The rearrangement joins TRBV7-9 to TRBJ1-5, with TRBD1 matching over 7 bases. Per germline, CDR1 SEHNR and CDR2 FQNEAQ (reference sequence). CDR3 length: 13 amino acids. The trim removed 3 bases at V and 6 bases at J, leaving 2 bases unmatched. The CDR3 sequence is CASSFDRVQPQHF. CDR3 DNA sequence: TGTGCCAGCAGCTTCGACAGGGTTCAGCCCCAGCATTTT.

The chain links TRBV5-1 to TRBJ2-2; D gene ambiguous. The ends were cut back, 2 bases at V and 7 bases at J, with 6 bases in the middle. This CDR3 has 12 residues. CDR1 and CDR2 (germline): SGHRS, YFSETQ. The CDR3 DNA sequence: TGCGCCAGCAGCTTTATCGGCGGGGAGCTGTTTTTT. Amino acids: CASSFIGGELFF. Full variable domain (missing parts from reference TRBV5-1 and TRBJ2-2): KAGVTQTPRYLIKTRGQQVTLSCSPISGHRSVSWYQQTPGQGLQFLFEYFSETQRNKGNFPGRFSGRQFSNSRSEMNVSTLELGDSALYLCASSFIGGELFFGEGSRLTVL.

The rearrangement links TRBV2 to TRBJ1-1; D ambiguous. Germline V CDR1 and CDR2: SNHLY, FYNNEI. Between the trimmed V and J ends, which lost 4 bases and 0 bases, there was a span of 12 bases. CDR3 length: 15 amino acids. CDR3 loop: CASSGQQSMNTEAFF. For the CDR3, the DNA is TGTGCCAGCAGTGGTCAACAAAGCATGAACACTGAAGCTTTCTTT.

The rearrangement links TRBV5-1 to TRBJ2-1; 12 bases are shared with TRBD2. Germline V gene data show CDR1 as SGHRS and CDR2 as YFSETQ. The CDR3 loop spans 16 amino acids. V was pared by 4 bases and J by 8 bases, with 10 bases of the junction left unmatched. The CDR3 bases are TGCGCCAGCAGCGGATCTAGCGGGAGGGCCTTAGATGAGCAGTTCTTC. Its protein product is CASSGSSGRALDEQFF. Looking up the rest from reference TRBV5-1 and TRBJ2-1 gives the full variable domain: KAGVTQTPRYLIKTRGQQVTLSCSPISGHRSVSWYQQTPGQGLQFLFEYFSETQRNKGNFPGRFSGRQFSNSRSEMNVSTLELGDSALYLCASSGSSGRALDEQFFGPGTRLTVL.

This chain uses TRBV27 with TRBJ2-1; maybe TRBD2 (5 bases). Germline loops: CDR1 MNHEY, CDR2 SMNVEV (reference sequence). Trimming shortened V by 5 bases and J by 4 bases, and 33 bases separated the two germline ends. The CDR3 is 21 residues long. The CDR3 bases are TGTGCCAGCAGTCTTAACGTCCCGACGCTAGCTTACCGACGTCAATACAATGAGCAGTTCTTC. Its protein product is CASSLNVPTLAYRRQYNEQFF.

The V gene is TRBV18, the J gene TRBJ1-1; TRBD1 aligns across 8 bases. The ends lost 3 bases at V and 10 bases at J; junction bases unmatched: 1. Germline loops: CDR1 KGHSH, CDR2 LQKENI. The CDR3 runs to 11 residues. CDR3 in DNA: TGTGCCAGCTCACCTGACAGGGGAGCTTTCTTT. Protein sequence: CASSPDRGAFF. Using reference TRBV18 and TRBJ1-1 for the parts outside the CDR3, the full variable domain is NAGVMQNPRHLVRRRGQEARLRCSPMKGHSHVYWYRQLPEEGLKFMVYLQKENIIDESGMPKERFSAEFPKEGPSILRIQQVVRGDSAAYFCASSPDRGAFFGQGTRLTVV.

CDR3 loop: CASSLAGAYNEQFF. In DNA, the CDR3 is TGTGCCAGCAGCTTAGCGGGAGCCTACAATGAGCAGTTCTTC. J is TRBJ2-1 and V is TRBV7-3, with TRBD2 matching 7 bases. Germline trimming cut 2 bases from V and 2 bases from J; bases unmatched to any gene: 0. The CDR3 runs 14 residues. Germline V gives CDR1 SGHTA, CDR2 FQGTGA. Filled out from reference TRBV7-3 and TRBJ2-1, the complete variable domain reads GAGVSQTPSNKVTEKGKYVELRCDPISGHTALYWYRQSLGQGPEFLIYFQGTGAADDSGLPNDRFFAVRPEGSVSTLKIQRTERGDSAVYLCASSLAGAYNEQFFGPGTRLTVL.

The chain couples TRBV6-1 to TRBJ2-5, with D tentatively TRBD1 (6 bases). The V gene's germline CDR1 is MNHNS and CDR2 SASEGT. The CDR3 spans 15 residues. Deletions cut 4 bases from V and 3 bases from J, with 15 bases between. The DNA of the CDR3 is TGTGCCAGCAGTGCCCACCACGGGACAAAAGAGACCCAGTACTTC. Translation gives CASSAHHGTKETQYF.